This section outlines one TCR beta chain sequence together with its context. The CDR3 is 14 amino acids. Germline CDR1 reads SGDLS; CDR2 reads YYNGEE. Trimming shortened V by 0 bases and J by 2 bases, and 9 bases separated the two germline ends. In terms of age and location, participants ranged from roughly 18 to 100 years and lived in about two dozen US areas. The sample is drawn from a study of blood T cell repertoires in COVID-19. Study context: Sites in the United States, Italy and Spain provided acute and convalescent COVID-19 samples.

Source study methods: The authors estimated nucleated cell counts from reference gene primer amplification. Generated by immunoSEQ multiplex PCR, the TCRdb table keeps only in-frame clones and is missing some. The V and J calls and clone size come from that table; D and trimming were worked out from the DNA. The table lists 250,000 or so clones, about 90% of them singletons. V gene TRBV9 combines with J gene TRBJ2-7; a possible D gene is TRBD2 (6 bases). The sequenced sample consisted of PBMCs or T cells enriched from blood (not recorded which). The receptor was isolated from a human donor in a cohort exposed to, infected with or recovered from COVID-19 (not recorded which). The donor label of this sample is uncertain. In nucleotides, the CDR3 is TGTGCCAGCAGCGTAGGGGGGGTCACCTACGAGCAGTACTTC. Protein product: CASSVGGVTYEQYF.